The 7 T cell receptor beta chains reported below all come from one sample, sequenced in a study of blood T cell repertoires in COVID-19. Some clones are missing from TCRdb's copy, which holds only in-frame ones; the method was immunoSEQ multiplex PCR. The repertoire holds 250,000 to 350,000 clones, with about 93% as singletons. The specimen sequenced was peripheral blood. Source of these receptors: a woman aged 25 to 45 with COVID-19, enrolled during active disease.

This clone was seen only once. This chain connects TRBV5-1 to TRBJ1-1, with TRBD1 matching over 7 bases. Germline assignment: CDR1 SGHRS and CDR2 YFSETQ. V trimming: 3 bases; J trimming: 0 bases; junction bases outside the gene matches: 8. CDR3 length: 16 amino acids. Here the CDR3 DNA reads TGCGCCAGCAGCTCCCCGAGGGACAGAATGAACACTGAAGCTTTCTTT. It specifies CASSSPRDRMNTEAFF.

For this clone: The identical CDR3 is also encoded by other nucleotide sequences in the sample. This chain links TRBV9 with TRBJ2-7; the match to TRBD2 covers 12 bases. With 0 bases clipped from V and 4 bases from J, the junction kept 2 bases outside the gene matches. Germline V gene sequence: CDR1 SGDLS, CDR2 YYNGEE. This CDR3 contains 15 residues. CDR3 bases: TGTGCCAGCAGCGTAGGGACTAGCGGGACGTACGAGCAGTACTTC. Translation gives CASSVGTSGTYEQYF.

V and J are TRBV19 and TRBJ2-1; TRBD2 agrees at 8 bases. CDR1 and CDR2 from the germline V gene are LNHDA and SQIVND (reference sequence). The CDR3 is 14 residues long. V shed 7 bases, J shed 2 bases, and the junction held 4 bases outside the gene matches. CDR3 DNA sequence: TGTGCCAGTACCGGGCGGGAGGCCTACAATGAGCAGTTCTTC. Translated, it gives CASTGREAYNEQFF.

A single count supports this clone. The CDR3 sequence: CASSSTSGQSFYEQYF. As DNA, the CDR3 is TGTGCCAGCTCGTCCACATCGGGACAGTCTTTCTACGAGCAGTACTTC. The rearrangement joins TRBV18 to TRBJ2-7; 7 nucleotides line up with TRBD1. The germline V gene has CDR1 KGHSH and CDR2 LQKENI. With 6 bases clipped from V and 3 bases from J, the junction kept 14 bases outside the gene matches. The CDR3 is made up of 16 amino acids.

This sequence joins TRBV30 and TRBJ1-2; D may be TRBD1 (5 bases). Deletions cut 8 bases from V and 3 bases from J, with 19 bases between. There are 14 residues in the CDR3. Germline lookup yields CDR1 GTSNPN and CDR2 SVGIG (reference sequence). The CDR3 loop is CAGCPDGGDYGYTF. The CDR3 bases are TGTGCCGGGTGTCCCGACGGGGGTGACTATGGCTACACCTTC.

The chain has TRBV19 and TRBJ2-7, with D maybe TRBD2 (6 bases). The CDR3 covers 12 residues. Trimming took off 4 bases at V and 6 bases at J, with 10 bases between the two ends. Germline V gene data show CDR1 as LNHDA and CDR2 as SQIVND (reference sequence). DNA for the CDR3: TGTGCCAGTAGTAGCGGGGCGGGCGAGCAGTACTTC. It specifies CASSSGAGEQYF.

This chain links TRBV4-1 with TRBJ2-7, with D possibly being TRBD2 (6 bases). The CDR3 extends over 14 amino acids. Looked up from germline, CDR1 is MGHRA and CDR2 is YSYEKL. V lost 7 bases and J 2 bases, leaving 15 bases between the germline ends. As DNA, the CDR3 is TGCGCCAGCACTACGTCCTCGGGAGCCTACGAGCAGTACTTC. This sequence encodes CASTTSSGAYEQYF.